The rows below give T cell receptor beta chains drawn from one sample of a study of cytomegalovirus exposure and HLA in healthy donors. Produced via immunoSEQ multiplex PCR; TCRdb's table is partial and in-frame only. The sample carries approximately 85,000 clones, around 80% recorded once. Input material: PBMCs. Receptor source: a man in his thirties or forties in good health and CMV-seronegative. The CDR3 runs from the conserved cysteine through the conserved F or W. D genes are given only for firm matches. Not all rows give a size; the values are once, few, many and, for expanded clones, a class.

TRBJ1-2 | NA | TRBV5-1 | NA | TGCGCCAGCAGCCCGACAGGAAACTATGGCTACACCTTC | CASSPTGNYGYTF
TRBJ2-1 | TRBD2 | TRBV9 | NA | TGTGCCAGCAGCGTAGATTCTGGACTAGTAGATGAGCAGTTCTTC | CASSVDSGLVDEQFF
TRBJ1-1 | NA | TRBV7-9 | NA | TGTGCCAGCAGCCTCCAGGCCACTGAAGCTTTCTTT | CASSLQATEAFF
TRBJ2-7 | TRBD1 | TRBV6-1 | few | TGTGCCAGCAGTGAAGCCCCCGGGACAGGGGGCCACGAGCAGTACTTC | CASSEAPGTGGHEQYF
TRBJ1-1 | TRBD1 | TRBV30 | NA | TGTGCCACCAGTCAGGGGGGTCTCACTGAAGCTTTCTTT | CATSQGGLTEAFF
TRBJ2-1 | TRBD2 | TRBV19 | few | TGTGCCAGTAGTATAGTACTAGCGGGCGGATCTGACCATGAGCAGTTCTTC | CASSIVLAGGSDHEQFF
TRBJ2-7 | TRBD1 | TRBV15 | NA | TGTGCCACCAGCACCATCTGGACAGGCGACACCTACGAGCAGTACTTC | CATSTIWTGDTYEQYF
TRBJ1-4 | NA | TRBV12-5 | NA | TGTGCTAGTGGTTCCGGTCCGTTTGTAAACAGGGCCAAGGAAAAACTGTTTTTT | CASGSGPFVNRAKEKLFF
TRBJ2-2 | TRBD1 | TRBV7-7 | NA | TGTGCCAGCAGCCAGGACAGGGACGGGGAGCTGTTTTTT | CASSQDRDGELFF
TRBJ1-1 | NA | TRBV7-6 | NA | TGTGCCAGCAGCTTAGAACAGGGAATCACTGAAGCTTTCTTT | CASSLEQGITEAFF
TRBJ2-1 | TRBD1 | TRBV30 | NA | TGTGCCTGGAACAGGGGCACCAACAATGAGCAGTTCTTC | CAWNRGTNNEQFF
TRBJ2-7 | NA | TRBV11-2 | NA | TGTGCCAGCAGCTTTTTAGATGTCTACGAGCAGTACTTC | CASSFLDVYEQYF
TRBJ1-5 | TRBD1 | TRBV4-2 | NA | TGTGCCAGCAGCCAAGTGGCGACAGGGGGCAATCAGCCCCAGCATTTT | CASSQVATGGNQPQHF
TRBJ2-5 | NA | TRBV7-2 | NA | TGTGCCAGCAGCTTATTAATAGGGATGCGGGTGGGAGAGACCCAGTACTTC | CASSLLIGMRVGETQYF
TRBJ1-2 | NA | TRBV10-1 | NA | TGCGCCAGCAGTGAGTCGAGGGGGGGCGGCGTCTATGGCTACACCTTC | CASSESRGGGVYGYTF
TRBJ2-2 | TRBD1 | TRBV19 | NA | TGTGCCAGTAGTGCGGGACAGGGGGTTGTCGCCGGGGAGCTGTTTTTT | CASSAGQGVVAGELFF
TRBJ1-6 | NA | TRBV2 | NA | TGTGCCAGCACTCCGAGACAGGCCAGCTCCTATAATTCACCCCTCCACTTT | CASTPRQASSYNSPLHF
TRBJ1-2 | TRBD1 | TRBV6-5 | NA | TGTGCCAGCAGTCCGGACGGACAGGTCTCTTACACCTTC | CASSPDGQVSYTF
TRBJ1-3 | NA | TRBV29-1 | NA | TGCAGCGTTGAGGGGGGGCCGGGTGGAAACACCATATATTTT | CSVEGGPGGNTIYF
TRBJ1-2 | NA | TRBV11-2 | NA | TGTGCCAGCAGCTTTGGGGGGGATGCAGGGCTCTATGGCTACACCTTC | CASSFGGDAGLYGYTF
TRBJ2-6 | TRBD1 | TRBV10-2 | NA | TGCGCCAGCAGTGAGTCTCGGACAGGGTTTGGGGCCAACGTCCTGACTTTC | CASSESRTGFGANVLTF
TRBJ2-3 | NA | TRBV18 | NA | TGTGCCAGCTCACCAGGTAGCGCTAAAGAAGATACGCAGTATTTT | CASSPGSAKEDTQYF
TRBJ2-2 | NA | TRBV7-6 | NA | TGTGCCAGCAGCTTATCCACGACCGGAGGCACCGGGGAGCTGTTTTTT | CASSLSTTGGTGELFF
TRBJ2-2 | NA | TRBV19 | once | TGTGCCAGTAGTCCCACAATAGCGGACGGGGAGCTGTTTTTT | CASSPTIADGELFF
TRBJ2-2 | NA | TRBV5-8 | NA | TGTGCCAGCAGCTTCTCCCCTTCGAGGGGGGGTAGGAACACCGGGGAGCTGTTTTTT | CASSFSPSRGGRNTGELFF
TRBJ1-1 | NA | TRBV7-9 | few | TGTGCCAGCAGCCCGAGGAACACTGAAGCTTTCTTT | CASSPRNTEAFF
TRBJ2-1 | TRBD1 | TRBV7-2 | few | TGTGCCAGCAGAACGACAGGGGTCAATGAGCAGTTCTTC | CASRTTGVNEQFF
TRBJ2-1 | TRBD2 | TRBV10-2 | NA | TGCGCCAGCAGTGAACTAGCGGGGACCTACAATGAGCAGTTCTTC | CASSELAGTYNEQFF
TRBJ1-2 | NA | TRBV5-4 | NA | TGTGCCAGCAGCTCGCCGCGGGGGGGCGCCCCCTATGGCTACACCTTC | CASSSPRGGAPYGYTF
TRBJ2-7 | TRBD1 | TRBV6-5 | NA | TGTGCCAGCAGTGGAGGGACAGGGGAGTACTTC | CASSGGTGEYF
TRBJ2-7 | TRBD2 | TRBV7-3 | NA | TGTGCCAGCAGCTTATCGGGGGGTAGCTCCTACGAGCAGTACTTC | CASSLSGGSSYEQYF
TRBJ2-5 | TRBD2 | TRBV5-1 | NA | TGCGCCAGCAGCAGGGGACTAGCGACCTCCCAAGAGACCCAGTACTTC | CASSRGLATSQETQYF
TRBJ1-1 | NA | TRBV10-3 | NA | TGTGCCGGGGGGGGAGCATCGAGGACTGAAGCTTTCTTT | CAGGGASRTEAFF
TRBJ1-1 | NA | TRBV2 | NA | TGTGCCAGCAGTGGAGAGGAGGTCACTGAAGCTTTCTTT | CASSGEEVTEAFF
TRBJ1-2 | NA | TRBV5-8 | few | TGTGCCAGCAGCTTGGCCCAGTTTTCGGGAGAGGATGGCTACACCTTC | CASSLAQFSGEDGYTF